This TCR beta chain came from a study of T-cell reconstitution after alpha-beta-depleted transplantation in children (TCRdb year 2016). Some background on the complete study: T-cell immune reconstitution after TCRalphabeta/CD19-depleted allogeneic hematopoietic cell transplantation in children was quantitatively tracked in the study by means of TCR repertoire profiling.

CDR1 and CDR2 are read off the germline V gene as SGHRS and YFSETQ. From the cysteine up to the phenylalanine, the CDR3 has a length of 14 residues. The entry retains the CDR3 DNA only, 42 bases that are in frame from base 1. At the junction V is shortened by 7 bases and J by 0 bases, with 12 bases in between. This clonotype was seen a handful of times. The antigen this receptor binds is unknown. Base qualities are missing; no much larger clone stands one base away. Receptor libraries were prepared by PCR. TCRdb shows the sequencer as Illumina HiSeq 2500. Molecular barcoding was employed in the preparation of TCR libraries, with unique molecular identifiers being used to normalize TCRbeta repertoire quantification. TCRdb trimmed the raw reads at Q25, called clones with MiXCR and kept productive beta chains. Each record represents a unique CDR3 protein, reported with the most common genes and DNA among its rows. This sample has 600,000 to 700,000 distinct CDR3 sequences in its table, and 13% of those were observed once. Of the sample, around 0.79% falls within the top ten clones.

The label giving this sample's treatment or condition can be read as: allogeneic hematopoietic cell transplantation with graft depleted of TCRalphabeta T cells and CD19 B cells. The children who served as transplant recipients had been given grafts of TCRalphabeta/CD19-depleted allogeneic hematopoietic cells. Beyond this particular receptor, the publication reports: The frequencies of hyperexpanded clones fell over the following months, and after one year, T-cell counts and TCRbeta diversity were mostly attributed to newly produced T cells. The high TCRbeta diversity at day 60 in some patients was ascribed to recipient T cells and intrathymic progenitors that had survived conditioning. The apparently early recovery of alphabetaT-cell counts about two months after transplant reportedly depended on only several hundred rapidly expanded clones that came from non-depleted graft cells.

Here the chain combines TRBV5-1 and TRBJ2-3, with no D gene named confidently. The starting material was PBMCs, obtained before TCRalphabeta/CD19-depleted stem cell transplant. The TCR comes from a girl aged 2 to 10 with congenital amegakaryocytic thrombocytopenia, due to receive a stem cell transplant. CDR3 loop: CASRSRASTDTQYF. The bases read TGCGCCAGCCGTAGTCGGGCTAGCACAGATACGCAGTATTTT. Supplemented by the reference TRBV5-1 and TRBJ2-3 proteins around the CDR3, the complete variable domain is KAGVTQTPRYLIKTRGQQVTLSCSPISGHRSVSWYQQTPGQGLQFLFEYFSETQRNKGNFPGRFSGRQFSNSRSEMNVSTLELGDSALYLCASRSRASTDTQYFGPGTRLTVL.